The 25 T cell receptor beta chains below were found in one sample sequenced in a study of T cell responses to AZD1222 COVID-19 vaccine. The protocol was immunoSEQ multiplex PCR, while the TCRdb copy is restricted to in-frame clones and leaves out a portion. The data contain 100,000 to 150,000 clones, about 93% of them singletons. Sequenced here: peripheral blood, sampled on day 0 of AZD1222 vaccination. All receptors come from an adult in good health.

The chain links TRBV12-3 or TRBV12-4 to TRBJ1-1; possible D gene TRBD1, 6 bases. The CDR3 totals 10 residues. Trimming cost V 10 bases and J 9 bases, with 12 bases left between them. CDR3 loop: CATGVAKAFF. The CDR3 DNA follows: TGTGCCACAGGGGTGGCTAAAGCTTTCTTT.

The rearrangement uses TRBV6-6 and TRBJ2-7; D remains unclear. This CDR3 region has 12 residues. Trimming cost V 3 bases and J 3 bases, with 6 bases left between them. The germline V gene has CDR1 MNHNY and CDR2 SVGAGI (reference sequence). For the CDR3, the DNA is TGTGCCAGCAGTTATGACTTCTACGAGCAGTACTTC. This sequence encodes CASSYDFYEQYF.

The CDR3, as DNA: TGTGCCAGTAGTATGGTGACAGGGGGCCGGGTGTTAAGAACTGAAGCTTTCTTT. It translates to CASSMVTGGRVLRTEAFF. The chain employs TRBV19 and TRBJ1-1; 10 bases are a match to TRBD1. V dropped 3 bases and J dropped 5; count of bases not matched to a gene: 15. Looked up from germline, CDR1 is LNHDA and CDR2 is SQIVND (reference sequence). The CDR3 is made up of 18 amino acids.

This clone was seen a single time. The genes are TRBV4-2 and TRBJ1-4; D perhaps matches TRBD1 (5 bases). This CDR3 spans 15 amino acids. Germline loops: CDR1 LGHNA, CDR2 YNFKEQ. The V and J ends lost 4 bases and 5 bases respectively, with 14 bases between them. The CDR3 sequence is CASSPPGRQNEKLFF. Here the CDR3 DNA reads TGTGCCAGCAGCCCCCCGGGACGGCAGAATGAAAAACTGTTTTTT.

The CDR3 bases are TGCGCCAGCAGCTCCCAGAAGGGGATCAGCTACGAGCAGTACTTC. It specifies CASSSQKGISYEQYF. The genes are TRBV4-1 and TRBJ2-7; tentative D call: TRBD1 (5 bases). The germline gives CDR1 MGHRA, CDR2 YSYEKL. The CDR3 is 15 amino acids. V dropped 5 bases and J dropped 3 bases, with 17 bases sitting between them.

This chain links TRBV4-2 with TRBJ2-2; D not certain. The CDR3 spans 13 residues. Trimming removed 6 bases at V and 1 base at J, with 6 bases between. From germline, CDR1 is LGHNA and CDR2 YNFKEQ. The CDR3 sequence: CASRSLNTGELFF. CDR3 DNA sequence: TGTGCCAGCAGATCTTTGAACACCGGGGAGCTGTTTTTT.

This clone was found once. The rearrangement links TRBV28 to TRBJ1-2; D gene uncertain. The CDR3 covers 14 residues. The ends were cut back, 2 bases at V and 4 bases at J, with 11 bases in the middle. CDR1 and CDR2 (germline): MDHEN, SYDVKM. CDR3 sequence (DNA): TGTGCCAGCAGTTTAGACCTACCGGTCTATGGCTACACCTTC. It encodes CASSLDLPVYGYTF.

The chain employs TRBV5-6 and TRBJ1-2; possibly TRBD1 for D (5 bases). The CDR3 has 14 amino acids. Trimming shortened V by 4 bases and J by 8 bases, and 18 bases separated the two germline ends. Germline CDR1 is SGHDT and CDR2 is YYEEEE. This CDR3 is CASSAMTVEVGYTF. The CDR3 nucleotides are TGTGCCAGCAGCGCCATGACAGTGGAGGTGGGCTACACCTTC.

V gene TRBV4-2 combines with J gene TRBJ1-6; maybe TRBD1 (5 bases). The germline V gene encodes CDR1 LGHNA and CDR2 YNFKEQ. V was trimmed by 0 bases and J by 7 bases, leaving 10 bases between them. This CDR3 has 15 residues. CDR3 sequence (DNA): TGTGCCAGCAGCCAAGAGAGGTGGGGGAATTCACCCCTCCACTTT. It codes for CASSQERWGNSPLHF.

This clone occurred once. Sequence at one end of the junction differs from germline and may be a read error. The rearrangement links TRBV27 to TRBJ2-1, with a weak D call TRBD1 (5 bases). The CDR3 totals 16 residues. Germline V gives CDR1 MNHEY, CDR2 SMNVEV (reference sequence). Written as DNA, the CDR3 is TGTGCCAGCACTTTATCGGACAAAAGCTCCTACAATGAGCAGTTCTTC. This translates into CASTLSDKSSYNEQFF.

The CDR3 DNA reads as TGTGCCAGCGCGCAGGGATCCTACAATGAGCAGTTCTTC. This gives the protein CASAQGSYNEQFF. V gene TRBV27 combines with J gene TRBJ2-1, with D possibly TRBD1 on 5 matching bases. Germline CDR1 reads MNHEY; CDR2 reads SMNVEV (reference sequence). Trimming shortened V by 8 bases and J by 1 base, and 9 bases separated the two germline ends. The CDR3 runs to 13 residues.

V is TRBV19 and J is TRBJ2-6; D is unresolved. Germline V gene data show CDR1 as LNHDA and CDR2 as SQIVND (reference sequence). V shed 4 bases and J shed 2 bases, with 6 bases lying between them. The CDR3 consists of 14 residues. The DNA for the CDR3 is TGTGCCAGTAGTACAAGGGCTGGGGCCAACGTCCTGACTTTC. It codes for CASSTRAGANVLTF.

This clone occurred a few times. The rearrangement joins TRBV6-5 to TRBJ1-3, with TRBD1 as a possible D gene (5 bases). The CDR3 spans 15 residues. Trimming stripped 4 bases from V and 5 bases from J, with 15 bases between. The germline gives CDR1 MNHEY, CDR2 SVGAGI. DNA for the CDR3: TGTGCCAGCAGTTCTCAAGGGACTAGAAGAAACACCATATATTTT. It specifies CASSSQGTRRNTIYF.

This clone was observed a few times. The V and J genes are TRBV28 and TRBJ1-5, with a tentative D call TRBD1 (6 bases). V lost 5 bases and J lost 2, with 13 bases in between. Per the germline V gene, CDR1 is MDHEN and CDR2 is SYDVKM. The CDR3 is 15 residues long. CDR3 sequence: CASSAPRTGNQPQHF. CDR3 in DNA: TGTGCCAGCAGTGCACCTCGGACAGGCAATCAGCCCCAGCATTTT. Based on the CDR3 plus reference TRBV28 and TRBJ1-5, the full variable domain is DVKVTQSSRYLVKRTGEKVFLECVQDMDHENMFWYRQDPGLGLRLIYFSYDVKMKEKGDIPEGYSVSREKKERFSLILESASTNQTSMYLCASSAPRTGNQPQHFGDGTRLSIL.

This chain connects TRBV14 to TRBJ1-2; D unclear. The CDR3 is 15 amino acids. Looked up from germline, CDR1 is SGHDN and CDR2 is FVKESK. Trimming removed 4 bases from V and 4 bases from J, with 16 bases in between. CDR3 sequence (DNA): TGTGCCAGCAGCCCCGGCCGGAGGGTACGCTATGGCTACACCTTC. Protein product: CASSPGRRVRYGYTF.

The CDR3 is CASSLTQDSYEQYF. Written as DNA, the CDR3 is TGTGCCAGCAGCTTAACACAAGACTCCTACGAGCAGTACTTC. The V call is TRBV7-3, the J call TRBJ2-7; D is undetermined. Germline V gene sequence: CDR1 SGHTA, CDR2 FQGTGA. Trimming left V 0 bases short and J 0 bases short, with 6 bases between. This CDR3 has 14 residues.

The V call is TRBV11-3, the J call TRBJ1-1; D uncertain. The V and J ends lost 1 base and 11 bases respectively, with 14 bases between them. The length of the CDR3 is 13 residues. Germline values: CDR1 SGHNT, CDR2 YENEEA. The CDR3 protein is CASSLGKSNTAFF. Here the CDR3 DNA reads TGTGCCAGCAGCTTAGGTAAGAGCAACACGGCTTTCTTT.

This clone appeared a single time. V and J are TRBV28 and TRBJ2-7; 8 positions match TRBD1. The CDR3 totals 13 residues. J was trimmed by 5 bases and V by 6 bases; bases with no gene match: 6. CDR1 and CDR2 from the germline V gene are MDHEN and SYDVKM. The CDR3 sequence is CASSGAGGDEQYF. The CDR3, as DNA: TGTGCCAGCAGCGGAGCAGGGGGCGACGAGCAGTACTTC.

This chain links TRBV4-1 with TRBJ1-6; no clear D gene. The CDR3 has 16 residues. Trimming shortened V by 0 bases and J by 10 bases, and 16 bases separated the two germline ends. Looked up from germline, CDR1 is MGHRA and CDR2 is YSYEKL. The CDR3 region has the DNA TGCGCCAGCAGCCAAGATGGGAGATCCGAGTTGTCACCCCTCCACTTT. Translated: CASSQDGRSELSPLHF.

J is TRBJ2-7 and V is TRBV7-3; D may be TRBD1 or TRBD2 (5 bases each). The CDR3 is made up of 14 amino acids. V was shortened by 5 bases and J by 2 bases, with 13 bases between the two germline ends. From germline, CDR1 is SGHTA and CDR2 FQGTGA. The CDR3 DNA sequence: TGTGCCAGCAGCCCTCGGGGCGTCACCTACGAGCAGTACTTC. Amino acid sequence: CASSPRGVTYEQYF. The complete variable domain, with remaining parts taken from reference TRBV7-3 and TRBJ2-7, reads GAGVSQTPSNKVTEKGKYVELRCDPISGHTALYWYRQSLGQGPEFLIYFQGTGAADDSGLPNDRFFAVRPEGSVSTLKIQRTERGDSAVYLCASSPRGVTYEQYFGPGTRLTVT.

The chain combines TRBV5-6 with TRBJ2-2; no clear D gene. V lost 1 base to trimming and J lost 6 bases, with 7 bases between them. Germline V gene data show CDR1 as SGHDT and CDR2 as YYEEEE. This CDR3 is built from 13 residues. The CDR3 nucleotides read TGTGCCAGCAGCTTGACGAGGTCCGGGGAGCTGTTTTTT. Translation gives CASSLTRSGELFF.

The chain's CDR3 is CASNQGASYEQYF. As DNA, the CDR3 is TGTGCCAGCAATCAGGGGGCCTCCTACGAGCAGTACTTC. This sequence joins TRBV6-5 and TRBJ2-7; 8 nucleotides match TRBD1. This CDR3 contains 13 residues. From germline, CDR1 is MNHEY and CDR2 SVGAGI. The ends lost 7 bases at V and 0 bases at J; junction bases unmatched: 2.

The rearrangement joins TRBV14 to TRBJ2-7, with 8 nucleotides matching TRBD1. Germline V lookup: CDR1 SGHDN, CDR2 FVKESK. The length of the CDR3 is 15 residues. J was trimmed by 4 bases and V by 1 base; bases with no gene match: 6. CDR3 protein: CASSQATGGMYEQYF. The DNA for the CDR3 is TGTGCCAGCAGCCAAGCCACAGGGGGTATGTACGAGCAGTACTTC.

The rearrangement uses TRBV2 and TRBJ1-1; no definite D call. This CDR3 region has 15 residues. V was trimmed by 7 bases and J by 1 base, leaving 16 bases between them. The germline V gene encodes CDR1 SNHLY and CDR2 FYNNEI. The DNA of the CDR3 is TGTGCCAGCACCGGGCGCCCCTTCGAGAACACTGAAGCTTTCTTT. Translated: CASTGRPFENTEAFF. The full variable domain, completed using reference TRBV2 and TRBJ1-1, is EPEVTQTPSHQVTQMGQEVILRCVPISNHLYFYWYRQILGQKVEFLVSFYNNEISEKSEIFDDQFSVERPDGSNFTLKIRSTKLEDSAMYFCASTGRPFENTEAFFGQGTRLTVV.

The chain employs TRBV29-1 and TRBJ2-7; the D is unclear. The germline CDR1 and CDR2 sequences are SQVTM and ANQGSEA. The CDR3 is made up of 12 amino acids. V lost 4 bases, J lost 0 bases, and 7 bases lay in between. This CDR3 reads CSVGPASYEQYF. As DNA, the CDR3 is TGCAGCGTTGGGCCCGCCTCCTACGAGCAGTACTTC.